This TCR beta chain comes out of a study of blood T cell repertoires in COVID-19. Background on the study: COVID-19 samples collected from the United States, Italy and Spain covered acute and convalescent phases. PBMCs, B-cell-depleted T cells, or T cells were the source of the cDNA or gDNA that made up the material.

There are 14 residues in the CDR3. Trimming left V 0 bases short and J 4 bases short, with 10 bases between. CDR1 and CDR2 from the germline V gene are SGHKS and YYEKEE (reference sequence). Clones were sequenced by immunoSEQ multiplex PCR, and TCRdb holds only the in-frame ones, with some missing. Altogether hundreds of thousands of clones are present, just under 90% being singletons, with the ten largest covering around 10%. The receptor's source is a woman aged 25 to 39 with COVID-19, enrolled during active disease. The chain has TRBV5-5 and TRBJ1-2, with a possible D match to TRBD1 (6 bases). The sample was peripheral blood. The DNA of the CDR3 is TGTGCCAGCAGCTTGGAACAGGGCCTCTATGGCTACACCTTC. It yields the protein CASSLEQGLYGYTF.